This T cell receptor beta chain was obtained from a study of shared clonotypes between healthy human individuals. The CDR3 runs to 15 residues. V lost 2 bases and J 8 bases, leaving 16 bases between the germline ends. The germline V gene has CDR1 MNHNY and CDR2 SVGAGI (reference sequence). TCRdb keeps only in-frame clones here, not all; method: immunoSEQ multiplex PCR. The data show approximately 1.9 million clones, 90% to 95% seen once. Positively selected for CCR7, the CD45RO-negative cells used as naive CD8 cells excluded terminally differentiated effector memory CD45RA+ cells. J is TRBJ2-1 and V is TRBV6-6; D is perhaps TRBD1 (6 bases). The material sequenced was naive CD8+ T cells from PBMCs. This receptor was obtained from a man between 18 and 29 years old in good health. Some clones in this sample may be carry-over from other donors' samples. The CDR3 DNA sequence: TGTGCCAGCAGTTACCCACAGGGTAAAGAGGATGAGCAGTTCTTC. Its protein product is CASSYPQGKEDEQFF.